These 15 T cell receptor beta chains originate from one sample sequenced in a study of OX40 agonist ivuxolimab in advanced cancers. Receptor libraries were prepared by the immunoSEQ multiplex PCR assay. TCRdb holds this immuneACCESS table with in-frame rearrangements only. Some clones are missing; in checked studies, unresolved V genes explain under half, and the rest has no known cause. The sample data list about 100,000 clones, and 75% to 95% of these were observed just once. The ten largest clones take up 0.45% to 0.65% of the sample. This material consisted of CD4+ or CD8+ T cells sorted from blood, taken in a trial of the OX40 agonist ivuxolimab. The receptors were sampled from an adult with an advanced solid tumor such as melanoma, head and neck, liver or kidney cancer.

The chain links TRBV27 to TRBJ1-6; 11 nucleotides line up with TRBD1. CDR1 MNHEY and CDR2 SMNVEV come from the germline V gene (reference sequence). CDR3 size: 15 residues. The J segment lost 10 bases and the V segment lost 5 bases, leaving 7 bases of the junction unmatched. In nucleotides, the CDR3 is TGTGCCAGCAGTCCGAGGGACAGGGGGTTATCACCCCTCCACTTT. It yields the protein CASSPRDRGLSPLHF.

CDR3 DNA sequence: TGTGCCAGCGGGGCTGGGGGAAGGGGTAACTATGGCTACACCTTC. This sequence encodes CASGAGGRGNYGYTF. The chain couples TRBV6-1 to TRBJ1-2, with D possibly matching TRBD1 (5 bases). The V end was cut by 8 bases, the J end by 1 base, with 17 bases between. Looked up from germline, CDR1 is MNHNS and CDR2 is SASEGT. The CDR3 totals 15 residues.

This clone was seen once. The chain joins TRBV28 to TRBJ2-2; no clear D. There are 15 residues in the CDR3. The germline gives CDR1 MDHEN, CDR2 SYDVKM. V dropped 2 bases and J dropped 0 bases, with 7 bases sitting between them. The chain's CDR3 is CASSLAQANTGELFF. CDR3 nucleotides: TGTGCCAGCAGTTTAGCCCAAGCGAACACCGGGGAGCTGTTTTTT.

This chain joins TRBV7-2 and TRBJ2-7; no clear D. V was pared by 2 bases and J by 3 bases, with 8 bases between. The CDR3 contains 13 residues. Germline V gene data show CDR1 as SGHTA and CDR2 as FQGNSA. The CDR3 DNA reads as TGTGCCAGCAGCTTATACCGGAACTACGAGCAGTACTTC. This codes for CASSLYRNYEQYF. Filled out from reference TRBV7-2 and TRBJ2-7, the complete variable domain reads GAGVSQSPSNKVTEKGKDVELRCDPISGHTALYWYRQSLGQGLEFLIYFQGNSAPDKSGLPSDRFSAERTGGSVSTLTIQRTQQEDSAVYLCASSLYRNYEQYFGPGTRLTVT.

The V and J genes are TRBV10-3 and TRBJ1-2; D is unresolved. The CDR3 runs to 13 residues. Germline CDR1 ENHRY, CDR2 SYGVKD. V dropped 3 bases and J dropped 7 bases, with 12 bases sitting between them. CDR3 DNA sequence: TGTGCCATCAGTGAATACCCGGCCCGTGGCTACACCTTC. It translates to CAISEYPARGYTF.

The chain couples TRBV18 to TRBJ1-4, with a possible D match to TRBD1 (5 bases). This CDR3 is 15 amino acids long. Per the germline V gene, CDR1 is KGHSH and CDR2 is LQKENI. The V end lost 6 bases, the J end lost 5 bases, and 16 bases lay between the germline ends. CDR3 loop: CASSPNRGRNEKLFF. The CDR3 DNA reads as TGTGCCAGCTCGCCAAACCGGGGCCGGAATGAAAAACTGTTTTTT.

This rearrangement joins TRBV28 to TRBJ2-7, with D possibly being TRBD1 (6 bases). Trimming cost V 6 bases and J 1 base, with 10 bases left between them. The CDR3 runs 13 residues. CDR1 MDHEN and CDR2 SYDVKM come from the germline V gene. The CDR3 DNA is TGTGCCAGCAGAGTGACAGGTTCCTACGAGCAGTACTTC. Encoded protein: CASRVTGSYEQYF.

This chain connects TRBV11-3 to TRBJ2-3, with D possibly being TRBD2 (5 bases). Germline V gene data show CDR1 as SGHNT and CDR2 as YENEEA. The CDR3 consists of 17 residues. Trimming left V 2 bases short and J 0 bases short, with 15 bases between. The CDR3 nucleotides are TGTGCCAGCAGCTTAAATTCTCGGGAATTTAGCACAGATACGCAGTATTTT. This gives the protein CASSLNSREFSTDTQYF.

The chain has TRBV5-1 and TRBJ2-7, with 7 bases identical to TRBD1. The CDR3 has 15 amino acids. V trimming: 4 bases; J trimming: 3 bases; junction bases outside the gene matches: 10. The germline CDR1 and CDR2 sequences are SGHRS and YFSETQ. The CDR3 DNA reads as TGCGCCAGCAGCGTAGGGACAGTGGGTGACTACGAGCAGTACTTC. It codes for CASSVGTVGDYEQYF.

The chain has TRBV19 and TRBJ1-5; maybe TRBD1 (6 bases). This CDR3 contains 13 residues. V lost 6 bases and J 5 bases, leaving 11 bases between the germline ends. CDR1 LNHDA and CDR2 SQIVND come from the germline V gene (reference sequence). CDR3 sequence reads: CASRDSPDQPQHF. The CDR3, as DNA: TGTGCCAGTAGGGACAGTCCAGATCAGCCCCAGCATTTT.

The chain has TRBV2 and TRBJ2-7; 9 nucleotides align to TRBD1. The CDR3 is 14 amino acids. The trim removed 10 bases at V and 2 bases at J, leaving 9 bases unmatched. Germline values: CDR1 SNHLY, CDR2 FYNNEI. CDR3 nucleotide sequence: TGTGCCACCAGGGGGGGACAGGGCCCCTACGAGCAGTACTTC. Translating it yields CATRGGQGPYEQYF.

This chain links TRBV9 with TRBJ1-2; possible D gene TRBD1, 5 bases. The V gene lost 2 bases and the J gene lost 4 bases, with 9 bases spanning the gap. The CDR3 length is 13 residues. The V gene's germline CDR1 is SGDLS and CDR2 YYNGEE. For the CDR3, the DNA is TGTGCCAGCAGCGTGGGGCAGACCTATGGCTACACCTTC. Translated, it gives CASSVGQTYGYTF.

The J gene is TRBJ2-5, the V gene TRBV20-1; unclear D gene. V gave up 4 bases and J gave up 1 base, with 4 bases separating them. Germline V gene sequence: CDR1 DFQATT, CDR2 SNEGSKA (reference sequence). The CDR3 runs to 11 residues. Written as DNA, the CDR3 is TGCAGTGCTAACAGCCAAGAGACCCAGTACTTC. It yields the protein CSANSQETQYF.

The CDR3 nucleotides are TGTGCCAGCAGTTCGATACAGGGTCATGGCTACACCTTC. This translates into CASSSIQGHGYTF. The chain carries TRBV28 and TRBJ1-2, with TRBD1 as a possible D gene (6 bases). The CDR3 totals 13 residues. Trimming took off 4 bases at V and 6 bases at J, with 12 bases between the two ends. CDR1 is MDHEN and CDR2 is SYDVKM in the germline V gene.

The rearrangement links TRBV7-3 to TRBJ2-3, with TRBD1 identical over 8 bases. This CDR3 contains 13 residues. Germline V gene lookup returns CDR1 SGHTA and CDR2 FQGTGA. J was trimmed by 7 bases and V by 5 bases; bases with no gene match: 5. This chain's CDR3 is CASSTGGWYTQYF. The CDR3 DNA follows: TGTGCCAGCAGCACAGGGGGTTGGTATACGCAGTATTTT.